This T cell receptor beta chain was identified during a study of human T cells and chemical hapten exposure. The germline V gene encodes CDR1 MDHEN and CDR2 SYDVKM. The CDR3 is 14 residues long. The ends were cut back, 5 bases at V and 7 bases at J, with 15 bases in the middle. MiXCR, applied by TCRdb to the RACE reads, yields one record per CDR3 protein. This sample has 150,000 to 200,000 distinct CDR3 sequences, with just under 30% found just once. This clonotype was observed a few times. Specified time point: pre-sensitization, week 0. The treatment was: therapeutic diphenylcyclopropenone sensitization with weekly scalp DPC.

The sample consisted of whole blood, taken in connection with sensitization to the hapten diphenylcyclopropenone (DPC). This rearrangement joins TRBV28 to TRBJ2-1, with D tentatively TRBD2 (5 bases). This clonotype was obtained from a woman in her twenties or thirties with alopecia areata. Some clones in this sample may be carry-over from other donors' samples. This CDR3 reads CASSLANPLNEQFF. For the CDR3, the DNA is TGTGCCAGCAGTCTAGCAAACCCCCTAAATGAGCAGTTCTTC.